The clone carrying this T cell receptor beta chain was counted between two and nine times. This entry belongs to a study of blood T cell repertoires in COVID-19. Study at large: The samples span acute and convalescent COVID-19 from the United States, Italy and Spain. In each case, the material was cDNA or gDNA derived from T cells, B-cell-depleted T cells, or PBMCs.

Only in-frame clones appear in the TCRdb table, and some are missing; sequencing was by immunoSEQ multiplex PCR. The data contain roughly 110,000 clones, around nine tenths of them singletons. CDR3 length: 14 residues. V was cut by 5 bases and J by 1 base, with 11 bases left in between. From germline, CDR1 is MNHEY and CDR2 SMNVEV (reference sequence). V gene TRBV27 combines with J gene TRBJ2-5; TRBD1 is a possible D gene (6 bases). This TCR derives from a middle-aged man with acute or convalescent COVID-19. Sequencing was carried out using peripheral blood. The CDR3 protein is CASSPFRGQETQYF. CDR3 sequence (DNA): TGTGCCAGCAGTCCTTTCAGGGGCCAAGAGACCCAGTACTTC.